These T cell receptor beta chains were read from a single sample in a study of blood T cell repertoires in COVID-19. Sequenced by immunoSEQ multiplex PCR; TCRdb stores in-frame clones only, minus some. The table lists some 530,000 clones, approximately 83% of them singletons. The specimen was peripheral blood. All receptors derive from a human donor in a cohort sampled during active COVID-19. Each CDR3 is given with its conserved first and last residue. D genes are given only for firm matches. The size field is filled for only some rows; it gives once, few, many or a size class.

clone size,J gene,V gene,D gene,CDR3 DNA,CDR3 protein
-,TRBJ2-3,TRBV3-1/TRBV3-2,-,TGTGCCAGCAGCCAAGGTAATCAAGCGGCAGATACGCAGTATTTT,CASSQGNQAADTQYF
-,TRBJ1-1,TRBV12-5,TRBD1,TGTGCTAGTGGGACAGGGGGCACTGAAGCTTTCTTT,CASGTGGTEAFF
-,TRBJ1-1,TRBV29-1,TRBD1,TGCAGCGTCGGGACAGGCTCCACTGAAGCTTTCTTT,CSVGTGSTEAFF
-,TRBJ1-2,TRBV28,-,TGTGCCAGCAGTTTTCCCCCGGAGAACTATGGCTACACCTTC,CASSFPPENYGYTF
-,TRBJ2-1,TRBV6-2/TRBV6-3,-,TGTGCCAGCAGCCCATGGGGGACTCCAGTGGATGAGCAGTTCTTC,CASSPWGTPVDEQFF
-,TRBJ2-3,TRBV27,TRBD1,TGTGCCAGCCGCATAAGGGGGCTAAGGGTCACAGATACGCAGTATTTT,CASRIRGLRVTDTQYF
-,TRBJ2-2,TRBV21-1,-,TGTGCCAGCAGGAGCACTAGCGGGATGAACACCGGGGAGCTGTTTTTT,CASRSTSGMNTGELFF
-,TRBJ2-5,TRBV5-5,TRBD2,TGTGCCAGCAGCATTCGACTAGCGAGTTTTCAAGAGACCCAGTACTTC,CASSIRLASFQETQYF
-,TRBJ2-7,TRBV3-1/TRBV3-2,TRBD1,TGTGCCAGCAGCCGGCGACAGGGAACTTCAACGCGGAACGAGCAGTACTTC,CASSRRQGTSTRNEQYF
-,TRBJ2-7,TRBV6-6,TRBD1,TGTGCCAGCAGTGGGGCCCCCGGGACAGAATACGAGCAGTACTTC,CASSGAPGTEYEQYF
few,TRBJ2-1,TRBV19,TRBD2,TGTGCCACTGCAAGCGGGAGTCGGTCCTACAATGAGCAGTTCTTC,CATASGSRSYNEQFF
-,TRBJ2-2,TRBV7-3,TRBD2,TGTGCCAGCAGCGTTACTAGCGGGGCTGGGGCCGGGGAGCTGTTTTTT,CASSVTSGAGAGELFF
-,TRBJ1-2,TRBV7-2,TRBD1,TGTGCCAGCAGCTTTGACAGGGATTCTTATGGCTACACCTTC,CASSFDRDSYGYTF
few,TRBJ1-2,TRBV7-9,-,TGTGCCAGCAGCGTGTTTCGGGACTATGGCTACACCTTC,CASSVFRDYGYTF
-,TRBJ2-1,TRBV5-1,TRBD2,TGCGCCAGCAGCTTGGTGGCTAGCGGAGGCTACAATGAGCAGTTCTTC,CASSLVASGGYNEQFF
-,TRBJ2-2,TRBV5-4,TRBD1,TGTGCCAGCAGCTTACCAGGGGGCGAAAGCGGGGAGCTGTTTTTT,CASSLPGGESGELFF
-,TRBJ1-2,TRBV7-2,-,TGTGCCAGCAGCCCTACGGTCTCTTCTAACTATGGCTACACCTTC,CASSPTVSSNYGYTF
-,TRBJ2-5,TRBV7-9,TRBD1,TGTGCCAGCAGCTTTCTGGCAGGGGGCGTTTTTAGAGAGACCCAGTACTTC,CASSFLAGGVFRETQYF
-,TRBJ2-2,TRBV4-2,-,TGTGCCAGCAGCCCCAATGGCCGGGAGAGCACCGGGGAGCTGTTTTTT,CASSPNGRESTGELFF
-,TRBJ2-7,TRBV3-1/TRBV3-2,TRBD2,TGTGCCAGCAGCCAAGATGTAGCGGGAGGCAGGGAGCAGTACTTC,CASSQDVAGGREQYF